This T cell receptor (beta chain) was captured in a study of T cell changes during pregnancy in multiple sclerosis. This clone has a handful of counts. Using immunoSEQ multiplex PCR, the repertoire was profiled, and TCRdb retains in-frame clones only, with some absent. The sample holds fewer than 80,000 clones, 94% seen once. Germline CDR1 reads GTSNPN; CDR2 reads SVGIG (reference sequence). This CDR3 region has 14 residues. V shed 3 bases, J shed 10 bases, and the junction held 7 bases outside the gene matches. This clonotype originated in a female donor with multiple sclerosis, enrolled in a pregnancy study. This chain joins TRBV30 and TRBJ2-3; 13 positions match TRBD2. This specimen was CD4+ T cells from peripheral blood mononuclear cells, taken after pregnancy. The CDR3 coding sequence is TGTGCCTGGAGGGCCGGGACTAGCGGGGCTTCGCAGTATTTT. Translating it yields CAWRAGTSGASQYF. The full variable domain, rest sourced from reference TRBV30 and TRBJ2-3, is SQTIHQWPATLVQPVGSPLSLECTVEGTSNPNLYWYRQAAGRGLQLLFYSVGIGQISSEVPQNLSASRPQDRQFILSSKKLLLSDSGFYLCAWRAGTSGASQYFGPGTRLTVL.